The table lists the clone carrying this TCR beta chain with many counts. Antigen unknown. Patients were diagnosed from clinical symptoms, serum thyroxine, TRAb, thyroid ultrasound and orbital computed tomography. PBMCs came from roughly 9.1 ml of fresh peripheral blood. This record belongs to a study of Graves' ophthalmopathy and Graves' hyperthyroidism. Study context: Peripheral blood was gathered at first diagnosis, ahead of any treatment whatsoever. Study results and caveats: From stable hyperthyroidism, ophthalmopathy was separated by a 13-signature model with about 88% sensitivity and about 81% specificity.

Amplified material comprised TCR beta CDR3 regions derived from RNA transcripts. The workflow started with a first-round RT-PCR run with HTBI primers and then moved on to a second-round multiplex PCR. TCRdb itself ran the multiplex PCR reads through MiXCR, one entry per CDR3 protein. This table has hundreds of thousands of distinct CDR3 sequences, about 38% appearing once. Trimming removed 8 bases at V and 7 bases at J, with 15 bases between. The CDR3 runs to 13 residues. Germline V gives CDR1 ENHRY, CDR2 SYGVKD. Sequenced input: peripheral blood. The rearrangement joins TRBV10-3 to TRBJ1-5; D perhaps matches TRBD1 (5 bases). This sequence originates from an adult man with Graves' ophthalmopathy. Here the CDR3 reads CAISGREGQPQHF. DNA of the CDR3: TGTGCCATCTCTGGCAGGGAAGGACAGCCCCAGCATTTT.